The subject of this entry is one T cell receptor beta chain. This clone came up a few times. It has no known antigen specificity. The sample holds no much larger clone one base away, and base qualities are not on file. The method was the immunoSEQ multiplex PCR assay. Rearranged TCR beta chain sequences were amplified with the hsTCRB Kit following the manufacturer's protocol. Sequencing of TCRB libraries was carried out on an Illumina MiSeq. Concerning the study's data processing: The proprietary platform of the kit vendor was used for demultiplexing, trimming and gene mapping. As stored in TCRdb, this immuneACCESS dataset retains in-frame rearrangements with V and J assigned. A fraction of the clones does not appear; measured against another copy, unresolved V genes explain less than half of the discrepancy, and the remainder lacks a known reason. That table furnishes V, J and clone size, whereas the DNA furnished D and trimming. In this sample the table shows about 40,000 clones, approximately 91% of which occur a single time. Of the sample, 2.6% falls within the top ten clones.

The sample's time point label, in plain terms: week 5, during vaccination. Each vaccine dose was 300 ug of a 20-mer mutant IDH1 peptide in Montanide, given subcutaneously with topical imiquimod. Donors had newly diagnosed WHO grade 3 or 4 IDH1-mutant astrocytomas with loss of nuclear ATRX. The samples were drawn from NOA16, a multicentre, single-arm, open-label phase I trial in Germany that tested a mutant IDH1 peptide vaccine in humans for the first time. Genomic DNA for TCRB sequencing was extracted from EDTA blood using the DNeasy Blood and Tissue Kit. The CDR3 covers 14 residues, taking in both the cysteine and the phenylalanine. Kept here is only the CDR3 DNA, which spans 42 bases and is read in frame from base 1. V gives up 2 bases and J gives up 7 bases, and the segment between their germline ends measures 15 bases. According to the germline V gene, CDR1 reads SGHRS and CDR2 reads YFSETQ. The record originates from a study of a mutant IDH1 vaccine in newly diagnosed glioma (dated by TCRdb to the early 2020s). In terms of the full investigation: Across visits V03 through V10, patients got a total of eight vaccinations, given in weeks 1, 3, 5, 7, 11, 15, 19 and 23. For exploratory analyses, longitudinal TCRB deep sequencing was carried out in around 24 treated patients wherever samples were available. Before enrollment, most patients had been given radiochemotherapy with temozolomide as standard therapy, while the rest had received either radiotherapy alone or temozolomide alone. Peripheral blood was drawn at six visits: V03 (baseline), V05, V07, V10, V12 and V13. Vaccination was initiated 4-6 weeks after radiotherapy alone, or concurrently with temozolomide cycles in the chemotherapy-containing groups. The roughly 33 treated patients were 62.5% male and roughly 40% female, with a mean age of roughly 40 years. What the study reported, not specific to this receptor: Availability determined which PBMC samples were chosen for TCRB deep sequencing. Pseudoprogression appeared unrelated to alterations in the top peripheral T cell clonotypes detected by TCRB sequencing. The authors noted that analyses of patient blood samples could not be reproduced because of sample limitations. Immune responses induced by the vaccine were seen in roughly 95% of patients across multiple MHC alleles.

The receptor chain draws on TRBV5-1 and TRBJ1-1; a weak D assignment points to TRBD1 (6 bases agree). This TCR came from a man aged 45 to 65 with glioma. The sequencing here drew on PBMCs, taken from a glioma patient whose treatment included an IDH1 peptide vaccine. The nucleotides are TGCGCCAGCAGCTTCGAGGGGGTCGGGGGTGAAGCTTTCTTT. Its coded protein is CASSFEGVGGEAFF.